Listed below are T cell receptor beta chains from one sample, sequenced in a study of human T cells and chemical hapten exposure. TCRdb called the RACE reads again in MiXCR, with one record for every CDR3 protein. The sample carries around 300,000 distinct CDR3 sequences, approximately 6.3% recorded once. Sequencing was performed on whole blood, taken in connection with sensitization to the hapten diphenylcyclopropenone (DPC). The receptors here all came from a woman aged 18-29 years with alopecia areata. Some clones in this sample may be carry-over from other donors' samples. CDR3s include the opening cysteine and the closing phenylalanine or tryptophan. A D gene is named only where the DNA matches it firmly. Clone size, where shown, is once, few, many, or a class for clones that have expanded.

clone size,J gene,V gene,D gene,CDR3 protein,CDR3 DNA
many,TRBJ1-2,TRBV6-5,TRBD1,CASSYRPGQGHYGYTF,TGTGCCAGCAGTTACCGCCCGGGACAGGGGCACTATGGCTACACCTTC
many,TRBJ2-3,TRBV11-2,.,CASSLGSFSTDTQYF,TGTGCCAGCAGCTTAGGGTCTTTTAGCACAGATACGCAGTATTTT
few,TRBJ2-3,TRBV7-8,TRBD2,CASSPTGTSATDTQYF,TGTGCCAGCAGCCCTACCGGGACTAGTGCGACAGATACGCAGTATTTT
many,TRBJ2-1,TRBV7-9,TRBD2,CASSVTSGGAFEQFF,TGTGCCAGCAGCGTCACTAGCGGGGGGGCTTTTGAGCAGTTCTTC
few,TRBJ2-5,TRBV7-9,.,CAGSMGRETQYF,TGTGCCGGGAGTATGGGCCGAGAGACCCAGTACTTC
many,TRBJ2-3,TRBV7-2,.,CASSLLVHTDTQYF,TGTGCCAGCAGCTTATTAGTTCACACAGATACGCAGTATTTT
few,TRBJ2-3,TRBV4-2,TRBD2,CASSQDVAGGTDTQYF,TGTGCCAGCAGCCAAGATGTGGCGGGGGGCACAGATACGCAGTATTTT
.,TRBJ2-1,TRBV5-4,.,CASSRLGQYNEQFF,TGTGCCAGCAGCCGTCTAGGACAGTACAATGAGCAGTTCTTC
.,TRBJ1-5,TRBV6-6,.,CASSPPGNNQPQHF,TGTGCCAGCAGCCCCCCGGGGAATAACCAGCCCCAGCATTTT
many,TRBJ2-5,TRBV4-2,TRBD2,CASSQERLAEETQYF,TGTGCCAGCAGCCAAGAAAGGCTAGCGGAAGAGACCCAGTACTTC
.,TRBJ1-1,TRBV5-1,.,CASSPGGDEAFF,TGCGCCAGCAGCCCCGGAGGCGATGAAGCTTTCTTT
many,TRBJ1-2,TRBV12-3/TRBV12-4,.,CIIRDINYGYTF,TGTATAATCCGGGACATCAACTATGGCTACACCTTC
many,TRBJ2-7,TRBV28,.,CAIRGSYEQYF,TGTGCCATCAGGGGTTCCTACGAGCAGTACTTC
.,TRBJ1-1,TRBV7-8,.,CASSLAVDRSTEAFF,TGTGCCAGCAGCTTAGCGGTGGATCGGAGCACTGAAGCTTTCTTT
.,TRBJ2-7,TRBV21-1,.,CASSNGSRGRPSSYEQYF,TGTGCCAGCAGCAATGGGAGCAGGGGGCGTCCCAGCTCCTACGAGCAGTACTTC
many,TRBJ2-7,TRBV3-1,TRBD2,CASSQAAGGIYEQYF,TGTGCCAGCAGCCAAGCGGCGGGGGGAATCTACGAGCAGTACTTC
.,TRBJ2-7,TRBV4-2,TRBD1,CASRVTGGNYEQYF,TGTGCCAGCAGAGTAACAGGGGGCAACTACGAGCAGTACTTC
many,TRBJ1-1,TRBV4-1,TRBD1,CASSLIQGLAFF,TGCGCCAGCAGCCTAATACAGGGGCTGGCTTTCTTT
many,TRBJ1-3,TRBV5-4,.,CASSDYRAGNTIYF,TGTGCCAGCAGCGACTACAGGGCTGGAAACACCATATATTTT
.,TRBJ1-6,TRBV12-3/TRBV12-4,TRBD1,CASSKQGSNSPLHF,TGTGCCAGCAGCAAACAGGGGAGTAATTCACCCCTCCACTTT
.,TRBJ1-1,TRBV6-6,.,CASSTEAGASVAFF,TGTGCCAGCAGTACAGAGGCGGGGGCATCCGTAGCTTTCTTT
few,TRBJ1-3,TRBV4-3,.,CASSHLEGRGSGNTIYF,TGCGCCAGCAGCCACCTGGAGGGCAGGGGCTCTGGAAACACCATATATTTT
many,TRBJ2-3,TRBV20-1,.,CSAMGPSIEAGGTQYF,TGCAGTGCTATGGGTCCTTCGATAGAAGCCGGAGGTACGCAGTATTTT
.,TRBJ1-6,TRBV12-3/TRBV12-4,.,CASASFGGNSPLHF,TGTGCCAGCGCCTCTTTTGGTGGGAATTCACCCCTCCACTTT
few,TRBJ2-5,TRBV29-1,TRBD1,CSVMGQGGETQYF,TGCAGCGTGATGGGACAGGGAGGAGAGACCCAGTACTTC
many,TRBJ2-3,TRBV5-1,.,CASSFYPDSDTQYF,TGCGCCAGCAGCTTCTACCCTGACTCTGATACGCAGTATTTT
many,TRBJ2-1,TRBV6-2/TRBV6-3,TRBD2,CASSGRDWTSGDSYNEQFF,TGTGCCAGCAGTGGACGAGACTGGACTAGCGGGGACTCCTACAATGAGCAGTTCTTC
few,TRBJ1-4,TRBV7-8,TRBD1,CASSSSGQALNEKLFF,TGTGCCAGCAGCTCCTCTGGACAGGCCCTTAATGAAAAACTGTTTTTT
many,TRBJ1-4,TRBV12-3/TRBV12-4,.,CASSLGGASEKLFF,TGTGCCAGCAGTTTAGGGGGGGCTTCCGAAAAACTGTTTTTT
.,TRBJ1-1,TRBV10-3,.,CATRPTGTATEAFF,TGTGCCACCCGGCCCACAGGGACCGCTACTGAAGCTTTCTTT
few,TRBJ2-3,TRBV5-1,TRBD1,CASSLSYGQGMGLINTQYF,TGCGCCAGCAGCTTGTCCTATGGACAGGGGATGGGGCTGATAAATACGCAGTATTTT
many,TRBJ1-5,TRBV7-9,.,CASSLGPGFNQPQHF,TGTGCCAGCAGCCTGGGCCCGGGATTCAATCAGCCCCAGCATTTT
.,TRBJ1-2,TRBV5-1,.,CASSLDGGDYGYTF,TGCGCCAGCAGCTTGGATGGGGGAGACTATGGCTACACCTTC
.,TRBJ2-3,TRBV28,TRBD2,CASSLRFIGGASDTQYF,TGTGCCAGCAGCCTTAGATTTATCGGGGGGGCCTCAGATACGCAGTATTTT
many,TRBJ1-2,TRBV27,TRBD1,CASSWTGGDYGYTF,TGTGCCAGCAGTTGGACAGGGGGCGACTATGGCTACACCTTC
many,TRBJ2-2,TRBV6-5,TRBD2,CASSIWTSGEYTGELFF,TGTGCCAGCAGCATTTGGACTAGCGGGGAGTACACCGGGGAGCTGTTTTTT
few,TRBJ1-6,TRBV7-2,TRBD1,CASSSLRGPNSPLHF,TGTGCCAGCAGCTCCTTAAGGGGGCCCAATTCACCCCTCCACTTT
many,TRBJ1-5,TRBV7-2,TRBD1,CASSLALQGAQHF,TGTGCCAGCAGCTTAGCGCTACAGGGGGCCCAGCATTTT
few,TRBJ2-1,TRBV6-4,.,CASSDSGGQSNEQFF,TGTGCCAGCAGTGACTCTGGCGGACAGAGCAATGAGCAGTTCTTC
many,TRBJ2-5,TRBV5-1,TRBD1,CASRINDRGRETQYF,TGCGCCAGCAGGATAAATGACAGGGGGCGAGAGACCCAGTACTTC
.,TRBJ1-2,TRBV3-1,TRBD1,CASSQLMDRANYGYTF,TGTGCCAGCAGCCAGTTAATGGACAGGGCCAACTATGGCTACACCTTC
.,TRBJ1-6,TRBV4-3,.,CASSQTGPPGHSPLHF,TGCGCCAGCAGCCAAACAGGCCCCCCGGGGCATTCACCCCTCCACTTT
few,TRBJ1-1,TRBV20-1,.,CSARGQRLNTEAFF,TGCAGTGCTAGAGGGCAGAGATTGAACACTGAAGCTTTCTTT
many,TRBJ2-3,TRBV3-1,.,CASSAGRTVYTDTQYF,TGTGCCAGCAGCGCAGGAAGGACAGTCTACACAGATACGCAGTATTTT
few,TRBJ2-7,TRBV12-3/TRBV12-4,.,CASRGRPPYEQYF,TGTGCCAGCAGGGGGAGGCCCCCCTACGAGCAGTACTTC
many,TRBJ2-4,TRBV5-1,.,CASSPLQGHGNIQYF,TGCGCCAGCAGCCCGCTGCAGGGGCATGGAAACATTCAGTACTTC
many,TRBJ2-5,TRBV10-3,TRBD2,CAINQDSQGGRGAQYF,TGTGCCATCAATCAGGATTCGCAGGGAGGTCGGGGGGCCCAGTACTTC
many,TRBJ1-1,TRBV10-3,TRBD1,CAISPGTGVTEAFF,TGTGCCATCAGCCCCGGGACAGGGGTAACTGAAGCTTTCTTT
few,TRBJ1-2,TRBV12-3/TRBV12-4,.,CASSPREGFYYGYTF,TGTGCCAGCAGTCCAAGGGAAGGGTTTTACTATGGCTACACCTTC
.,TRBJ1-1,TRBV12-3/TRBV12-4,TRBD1,CASSFPMTGGINTEAFF,TGTGCCAGCAGTTTCCCGATGACAGGGGGGATCAACACTGAAGCTTTCTTT
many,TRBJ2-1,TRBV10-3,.,CAISEQEYNEQFF,TGTGCCATCAGTGAGCAGGAGTACAATGAGCAGTTCTTC
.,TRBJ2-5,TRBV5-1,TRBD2,CASSFGASGAETQYF,TGCGCCAGCAGCTTCGGGGCTAGCGGAGCAGAGACCCAGTACTTC
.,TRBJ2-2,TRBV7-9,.,CASSWLNQNTGELFF,TGTGCCAGCAGCTGGCTAAATCAGAACACCGGGGAGCTGTTTTTT
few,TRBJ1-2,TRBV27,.,CASKEGPTGYTF,TGTGCCAGCAAGGAAGGTCCTACTGGCTACACCTTC
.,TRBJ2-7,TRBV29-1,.,CSANGDGYEQYF,TGCAGCGCGAATGGGGACGGCTACGAGCAGTACTTC